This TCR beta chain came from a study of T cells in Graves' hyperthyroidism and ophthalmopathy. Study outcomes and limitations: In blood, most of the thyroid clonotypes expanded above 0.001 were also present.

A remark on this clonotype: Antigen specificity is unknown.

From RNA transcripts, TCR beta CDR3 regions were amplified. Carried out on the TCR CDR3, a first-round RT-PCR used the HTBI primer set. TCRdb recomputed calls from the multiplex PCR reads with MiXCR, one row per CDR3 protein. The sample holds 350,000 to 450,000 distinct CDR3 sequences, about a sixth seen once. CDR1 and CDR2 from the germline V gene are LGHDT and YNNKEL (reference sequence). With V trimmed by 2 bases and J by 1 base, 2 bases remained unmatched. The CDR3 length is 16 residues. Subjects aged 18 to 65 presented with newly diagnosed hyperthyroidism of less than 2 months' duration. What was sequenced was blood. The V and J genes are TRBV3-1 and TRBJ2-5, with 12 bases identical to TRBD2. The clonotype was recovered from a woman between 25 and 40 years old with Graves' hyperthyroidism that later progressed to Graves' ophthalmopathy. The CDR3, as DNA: TGTGCCAGCAGCCAAACTAGCGGGGGGACCCAAGAGACCCAGTACTTC. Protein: CASSQTSGGTQETQYF.